This TCR beta chain was obtained from a study of cytomegalovirus exposure and HLA in healthy donors. Donors in the study were healthy people who gave bone marrow. The primer mix had 60 Vbeta and 13 Jbeta primers. Profiling relied on immunoSEQ multiplex PCR, and the TCRdb table lists in-frame clones only, not all of them. The data show around 200,000 clones, 75% to 80% seen once. The origin of this receptor is a male donor in good health and CMV-seronegative. The sample was PBMCs.

The CDR3 is CASSSVTGLIAKNIQYF. DNA of the CDR3: TGTGCCAGCAGCTCTGTGACAGGTCTAATAGCCAAAAACATTCAGTACTTC. V usage is TRBV11-2 and J usage is TRBJ2-4; possible D gene TRBD1, 6 bases. This CDR3 is 17 amino acids long. The V end was cut by 4 bases, the J end by 0 bases, with 16 bases between. Germline V gene data show CDR1 as SGHAT and CDR2 as FQNNGV.